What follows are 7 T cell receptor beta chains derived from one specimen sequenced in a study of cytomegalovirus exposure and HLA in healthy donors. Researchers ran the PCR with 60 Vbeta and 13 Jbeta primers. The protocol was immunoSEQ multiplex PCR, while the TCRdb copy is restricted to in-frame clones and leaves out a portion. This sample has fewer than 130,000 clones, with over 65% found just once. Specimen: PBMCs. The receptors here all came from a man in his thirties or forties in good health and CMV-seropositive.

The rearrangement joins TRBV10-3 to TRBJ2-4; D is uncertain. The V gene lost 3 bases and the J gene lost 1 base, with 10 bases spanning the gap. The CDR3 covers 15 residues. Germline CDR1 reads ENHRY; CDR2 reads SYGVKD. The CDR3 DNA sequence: TGTGCCATCAGTGATCTGGCCGGGGCCAAAAACATTCAGTACTTC. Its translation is CAISDLAGAKNIQYF.

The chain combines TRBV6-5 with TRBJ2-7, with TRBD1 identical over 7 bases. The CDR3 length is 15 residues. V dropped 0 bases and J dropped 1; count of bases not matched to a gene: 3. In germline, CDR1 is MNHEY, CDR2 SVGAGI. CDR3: CASSYSEGASYEQYF. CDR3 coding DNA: TGTGCCAGCAGTTACTCAGAGGGGGCGTCCTACGAGCAGTACTTC.

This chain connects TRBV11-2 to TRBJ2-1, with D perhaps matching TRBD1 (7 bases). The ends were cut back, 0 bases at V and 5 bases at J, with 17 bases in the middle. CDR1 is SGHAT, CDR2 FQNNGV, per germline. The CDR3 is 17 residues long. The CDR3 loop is CASSLDRGQGGNNEQFF. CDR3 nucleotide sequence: TGTGCCAGCAGCTTAGATCGAGGTCAGGGGGGCAACAATGAGCAGTTCTTC.

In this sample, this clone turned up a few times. The DNA for the CDR3 is TGCAGCGTTGGGAGGCAGGGGGGTAATAACTATGGCTACACCTTC. This gives the protein CSVGRQGGNNYGYTF. The chain joins TRBV29-1 to TRBJ1-2, with TRBD1 matching 7 bases. V lost 4 bases, J lost 1 base, and 9 bases stayed unmatched. Germline assignment: CDR1 SQVTM and CDR2 ANQGSEA. The CDR3 loop spans 15 amino acids.

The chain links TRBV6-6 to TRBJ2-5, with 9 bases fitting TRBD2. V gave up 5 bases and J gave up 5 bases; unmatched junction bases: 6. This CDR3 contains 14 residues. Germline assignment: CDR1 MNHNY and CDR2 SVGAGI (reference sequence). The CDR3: CASSPRGGVETQYF. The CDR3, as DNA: TGTGCCAGCAGTCCGCGGGGGGGCGTGGAGACCCAGTACTTC.

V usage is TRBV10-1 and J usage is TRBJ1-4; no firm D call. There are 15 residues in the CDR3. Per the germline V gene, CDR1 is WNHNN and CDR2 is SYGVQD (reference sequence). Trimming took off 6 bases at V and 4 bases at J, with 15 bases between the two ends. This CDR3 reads CASRGHHQFNEKLFF. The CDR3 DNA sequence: TGCGCCAGCAGGGGCCACCACCAATTTAATGAAAAACTGTTTTTT.

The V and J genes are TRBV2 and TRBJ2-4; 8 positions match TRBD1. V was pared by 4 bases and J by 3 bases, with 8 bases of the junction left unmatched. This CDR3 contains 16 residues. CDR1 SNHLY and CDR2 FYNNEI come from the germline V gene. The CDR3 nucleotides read TGTGCCAGCAGTGGAAACAGGGGGAAGGACAAAAACATTCAGTACTTC. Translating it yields CASSGNRGKDKNIQYF.